The present entry profiles one T cell receptor (beta chain) with its context. This record comes from a study of T cells expressing NK-cell markers. Turning to the study itself: Obtained from sorted CD3+CD56+NKG2C+, CD3+CD56+NKG2C- and CD3+CD56-NKG2C+ T cells were the TCR beta repertoires.

TCRdb re-called the 5' RACE reads and gives one entry per CDR3 protein, without DNA. The table for this sample gives about 160,000 distinct CDR3 sequences. The TCR comes from a man aged 18 to 70 in good health. What was sequenced was blood T cells: a sorted CD56 or NKG2C T cell subset, CD4+ or CD8+ T cells, or bulk PBMC T cells (not recorded which).

This chain's CDR3 is CASSTRTSGGANTGELFF. This rearrangement joins TRBV27 to TRBJ2-2; TCRdb lists TRBD2, though no DNA is available to test this call. The CDR3 consists of 18 residues. Germline V lookup: CDR1 MNHEY, CDR2 SMNVEV (reference sequence).